A single sample is the source of the 17 T cell receptor beta chains below, sequenced in a study of blood T cell repertoires in COVID-19. Repertoires were generated with immunoSEQ multiplex PCR, while TCRdb's copy carries only in-frame clones and drops some. The sample carries approximately 230,000 clones, about 79% recorded once. The sequenced material came from peripheral blood. These receptors were obtained from a man older than 75 with acute or convalescent COVID-19.

The V and J genes are TRBV25-1 and TRBJ1-6; TRBD1 is a possible D gene (6 bases). Trimming stripped 6 bases from V and 9 bases from J, with 15 bases between. CDR1 and CDR2 (germline): MGHDK, SYGVNS. The CDR3 is made up of 14 amino acids. The CDR3 sequence is CASSWGTSGSPLHF. CDR3 bases: TGTGCCAGCAGCTGGGGGACATCGGGTTCACCCCTCCACTTT.

The chain is built from TRBV11-3 and TRBJ2-2; D gene uncertain. The germline V gene encodes CDR1 SGHNT and CDR2 YENEEA. Trimming pared 5 bases from V and 1 base from J, leaving 11 bases between. The CDR3 has 15 residues. As DNA, the CDR3 is TGTGCCAGCAGCCCGGAAACAGTGAACACCGGGGAGCTGTTTTTT. This encodes CASSPETVNTGELFF.

The CDR3 DNA sequence: TGTGCCAGCAGTTTCCAGGGCACCTATGGCTACACCTTC. The encoded protein is CASSFQGTYGYTF. The chain recombines TRBV28 with TRBJ1-2; maybe TRBD1 (5 bases). V dropped 3 bases and J dropped 4 bases, with 9 bases sitting between them. The CDR3 loop spans 13 amino acids. Germline CDR1 and CDR2: MDHEN and SYDVKM.

The chain has TRBV6-5 and TRBJ2-7, with 8 bases identical to TRBD1. V shed 2 bases and J 4 bases; nucleotides not matched to a gene: 7. The CDR3 has 15 amino acids. CDR1 is MNHEY, CDR2 SVGAGI, per germline. CDR3 nucleotides: TGTGCCAGCAGTTACATCGGCAGGGGGCTGTACGAGCAGTACTTC. This codes for CASSYIGRGLYEQYF.

This chain joins TRBV3-1 (or the pseudogene TRBV3-2) and TRBJ2-1; 7 bases fit TRBD2. The V gene end was trimmed by 0 bases and the J gene end by 10 bases; junction bases not matched to a gene: 9. CDR3 length: 15 amino acids. Germline V gene lookup returns CDR1 LGHDT and CDR2 YNNKEL (reference sequence). Here the CDR3 reads CASSQELVAGNEQFF. In DNA form, the CDR3 reads TGTGCCAGCAGCCAAGAATTGGTAGCGGGTAACGAGCAGTTCTTC.

The chain couples TRBV6-5 to TRBJ2-2; the D gene is possibly TRBD2 (6 bases). Per the germline V gene, CDR1 is MNHEY and CDR2 is SVGAGI. V lost 6 bases and J lost 4, with 15 bases in between. This CDR3 has 15 residues. CDR3 sequence: CASRESGRPTGELFF. DNA of the CDR3: TGTGCCAGCAGGGAGAGCGGGCGGCCCACCGGGGAGCTGTTTTTT.

The rearrangement links TRBV10-2 to TRBJ2-2; 10 positions match TRBD1. Germline lookup yields CDR1 WSHSY and CDR2 SAAADI. V shed 2 bases and J 4 bases; nucleotides not matched to a gene: 4. The CDR3 spans 16 residues. For the CDR3, the DNA is TGCGCCAGCAGTGAGATCCGGGACAGGGGCACCGGGGAGCTGTTTTTT. The encoded protein is CASSEIRDRGTGELFF.

The chain uses TRBV20-1 and TRBJ2-1; the D is unclear. Germline V gene data show CDR1 as DFQATT and CDR2 as SNEGSKA (reference sequence). Trimming stripped 3 bases from V and 9 bases from J, with 21 bases between. This CDR3 has 15 amino acids. The CDR3 is CSASSASSFGGEQFF. The CDR3 bases are TGCAGTGCTAGTTCCGCGTCCTCCTTTGGCGGTGAGCAGTTCTTC.

This chain links TRBV7-8 with TRBJ1-4; weak D call: TRBD1 (5 bases). V lost 10 bases to trimming and J lost 7 bases, with 19 bases between them. Germline V gene sequence: CDR1 SGHVS, CDR2 FQNEAQ. CDR3 length equals 14 residues. CDR3 sequence (DNA): TGTGCCACCCAAAGGTCAGGGTGGGGTGAAAAACTGTTTTTT. This encodes CATQRSGWGEKLFF.

The rearrangement links TRBV2 to TRBJ2-4, with TRBD2 identical over 10 bases. This CDR3 is 19 amino acids long. J gave up 0 bases and V 1 base, and 9 bases lay outside the gene matches. Germline CDR1 reads SNHLY; CDR2 reads FYNNEI. In DNA form, the CDR3 reads TGTGCCAGCAGTGAAGGGCTAGCGGGGGCCCGCCTAGCCAAAAACATTCAGTACTTC. Translation: CASSEGLAGARLAKNIQYF.

The chain employs TRBV6-2 or TRBV6-3 and TRBJ2-3; the D is unclear. V was pared by 4 bases and J by 3 bases, with 2 bases between. The length of the CDR3 is 11 residues. Germline V CDR1 and CDR2: MNHEY, SVGEGT. Here the CDR3 reads CASSSTDTQYF. The DNA of the CDR3 is TGTGCCAGCAGTTCAACAGATACGCAGTATTTT.

The genes are TRBV24-1 and TRBJ2-3; 7 bases are shared with TRBD1. This CDR3 contains 14 residues. Unmatched junction bases numbered 5, after V lost 9 bases and J lost 0 bases. The V gene's germline CDR1 is KGHDR and CDR2 SFDVKD. The CDR3 sequence: CATGTASSTDTQYF. In nucleotides, the CDR3 is TGTGCCACCGGGACAGCTTCTAGCACAGATACGCAGTATTTT.

The chain links TRBV19 to TRBJ2-7; D is perhaps TRBD2 (6 bases). The CDR3 runs 14 residues. Trimming took 3 bases from V and 4 from J, leaving 13 bases between them. CDR1 and CDR2 from the germline V gene are LNHDA and SQIVND (reference sequence). The CDR3 loop is CASSIGTRGYEQYF. In DNA, the CDR3 is TGTGCCAGTAGTATCGGCACTCGGGGGTACGAGCAGTACTTC.

This rearrangement joins TRBV5-1 to TRBJ2-2; weak D call: TRBD2 (6 bases). V was cut by 4 bases and J by 1 base, with 14 bases left in between. This CDR3 is built from 16 residues. The germline V gene has CDR1 SGHRS and CDR2 YFSETQ. CDR3 loop: CASSPSPGGNTGELFF. The CDR3 DNA reads as TGCGCCAGCAGCCCAAGCCCCGGGGGGAACACCGGGGAGCTGTTTTTT.

J is TRBJ2-7 and V is TRBV7-2; a weak D match, TRBD2 (6 bases). Germline assignment: CDR1 SGHTA and CDR2 FQGNSA. The CDR3 has 14 amino acids. Trimming removed 0 bases at V and 6 bases at J, with 12 bases between. CDR3 region: CASSLANTGGEQYF. CDR3 coding DNA: TGTGCCAGCAGCTTAGCAAACACCGGGGGCGAGCAGTACTTC.

V and J are TRBV7-3 and TRBJ2-3, with unresolved D. From germline, CDR1 is SGHTA and CDR2 FQGTGA. The V and J ends lost 5 bases and 0 bases respectively, with 12 bases between them. The CDR3 extends over 15 amino acids. The CDR3 nucleotides are TGTGCCAGCAGCCTTGTCGCGGTTAGCACAGATACGCAGTATTTT. This gives the protein CASSLVAVSTDTQYF.

The rearrangement links TRBV15 to TRBJ2-5, with 11 bases aligning to TRBD2. CDR1 is LNHNV, CDR2 YYDKDF, per germline (reference sequence). The CDR3 contains 20 residues. Unmatched junction bases numbered 13, after V lost 0 bases and J lost 1 base. This chain's CDR3 is CATSRDIRLAGGGLQETQYF. CDR3 coding DNA: TGTGCCACCAGCAGAGATATTAGGCTAGCGGGAGGCGGTCTCCAAGAGACCCAGTACTTC.